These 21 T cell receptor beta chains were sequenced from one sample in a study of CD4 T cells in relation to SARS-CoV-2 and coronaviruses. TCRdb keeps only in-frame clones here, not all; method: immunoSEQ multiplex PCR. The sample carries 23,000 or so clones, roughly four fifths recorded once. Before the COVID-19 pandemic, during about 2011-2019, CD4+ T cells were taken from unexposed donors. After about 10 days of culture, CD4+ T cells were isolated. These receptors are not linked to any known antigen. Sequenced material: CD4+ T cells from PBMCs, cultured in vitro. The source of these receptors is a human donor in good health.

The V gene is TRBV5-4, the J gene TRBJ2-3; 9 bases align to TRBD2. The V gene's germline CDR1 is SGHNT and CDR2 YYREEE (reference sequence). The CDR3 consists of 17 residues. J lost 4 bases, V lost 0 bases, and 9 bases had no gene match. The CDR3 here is CASSLDVRGGQSDTQYF. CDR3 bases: TGTGCCAGCAGCTTGGACGTGCGGGGGGGCCAATCAGATACGCAGTATTTT.

The CDR3 region is CASSFSGGGETQYF. The CDR3 DNA reads TGTGCCAGCAGCTTCTCAGGGGGCGGAGAGACCCAGTACTTC. V gene TRBV7-9 combines with J gene TRBJ2-5; 8 bases are a match to TRBD1. Germline V CDR1 and CDR2: SEHNR, FQNEAQ (reference sequence). The CDR3 contains 14 residues. With 3 bases clipped from V and 4 bases from J, the junction kept 4 bases outside the gene matches.

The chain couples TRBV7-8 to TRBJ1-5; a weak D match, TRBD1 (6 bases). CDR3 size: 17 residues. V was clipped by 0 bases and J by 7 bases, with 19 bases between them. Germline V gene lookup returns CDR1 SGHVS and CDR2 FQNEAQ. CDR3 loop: CASSLAFGGRGGQPQHF. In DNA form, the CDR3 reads TGTGCCAGCAGCTTAGCGTTCGGGGGGCGAGGGGGACAGCCCCAGCATTTT. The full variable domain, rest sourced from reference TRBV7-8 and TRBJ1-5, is GAGVSQSPRYKVAKRGQDVALRCDPISGHVSLFWYQQALGQGPEFLTYFQNEAQLDKSGLPSDRFFAERPEGSVSTLKIQRTQQEDSAVYLCASSLAFGGRGGQPQHFGDGTRLSIL.

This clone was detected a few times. The CDR3 protein is CASSQDSLAAPGYEQYF. The CDR3 DNA reads TGCGCCAGCAGCCAAGATTCCCTAGCGGCCCCGGGTTACGAGCAGTACTTC. V and J are TRBV4-1 and TRBJ2-7; 7 positions agree with TRBD2. Germline V gives CDR1 MGHRA, CDR2 YSYEKL. Trimming at V came to 0 bases and at J to 4 bases, leaving 12 bases not matched to a gene. CDR3 length: 17 amino acids.

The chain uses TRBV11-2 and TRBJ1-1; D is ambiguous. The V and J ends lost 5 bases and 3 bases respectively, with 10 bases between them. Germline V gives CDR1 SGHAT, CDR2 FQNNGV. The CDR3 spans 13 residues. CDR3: CASSRWSDTEAFF. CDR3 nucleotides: TGTGCCAGCAGCCGCTGGAGTGACACTGAAGCTTTCTTT.

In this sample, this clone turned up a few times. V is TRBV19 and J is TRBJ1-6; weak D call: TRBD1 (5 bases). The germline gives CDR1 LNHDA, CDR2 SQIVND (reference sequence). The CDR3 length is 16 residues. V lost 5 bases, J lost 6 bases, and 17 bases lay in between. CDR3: CASSAATAGGNSPLHF. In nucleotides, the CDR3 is TGTGCCAGTAGTGCTGCAACTGCGGGGGGTAATTCACCCCTCCACTTT.

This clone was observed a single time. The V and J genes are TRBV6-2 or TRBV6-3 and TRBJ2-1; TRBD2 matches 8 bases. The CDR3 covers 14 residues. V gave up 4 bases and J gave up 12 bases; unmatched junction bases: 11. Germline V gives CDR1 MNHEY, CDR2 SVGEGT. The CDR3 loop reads CASSSGGETLGQFF. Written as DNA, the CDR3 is TGTGCCAGCAGTTCGGGGGGGGAGACCTTGGGGCAGTTCTTC.

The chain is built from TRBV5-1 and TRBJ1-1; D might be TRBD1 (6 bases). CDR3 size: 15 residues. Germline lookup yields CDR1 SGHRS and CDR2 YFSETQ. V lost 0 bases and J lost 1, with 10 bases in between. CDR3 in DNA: TGCGCCAGCAGCTTGGATGAACAGGGGAACACTGAAGCTTTCTTT. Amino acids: CASSLDEQGNTEAFF.

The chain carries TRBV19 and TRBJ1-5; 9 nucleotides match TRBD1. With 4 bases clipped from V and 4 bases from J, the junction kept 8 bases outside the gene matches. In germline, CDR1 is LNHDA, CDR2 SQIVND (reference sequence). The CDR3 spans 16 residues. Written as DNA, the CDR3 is TGTGCCAGTAGTACCCCCGGACAGGGGAGGAATCAGCCCCAGCATTTT. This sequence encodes CASSTPGQGRNQPQHF.

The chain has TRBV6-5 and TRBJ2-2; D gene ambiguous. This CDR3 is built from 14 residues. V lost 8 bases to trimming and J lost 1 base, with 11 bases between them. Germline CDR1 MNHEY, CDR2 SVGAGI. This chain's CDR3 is CASAAPGNTGELFF. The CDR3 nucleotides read TGTGCCAGCGCCGCTCCGGGGAACACCGGGGAGCTGTTTTTT.

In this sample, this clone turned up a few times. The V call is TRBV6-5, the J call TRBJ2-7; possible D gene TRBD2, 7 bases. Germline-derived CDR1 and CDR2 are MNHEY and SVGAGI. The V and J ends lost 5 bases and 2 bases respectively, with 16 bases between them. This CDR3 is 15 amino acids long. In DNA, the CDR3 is TGTGCCAGCAGTCCCCGTGAGGGGGGGACCTACGAGCAGTACTTC. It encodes CASSPREGGTYEQYF.

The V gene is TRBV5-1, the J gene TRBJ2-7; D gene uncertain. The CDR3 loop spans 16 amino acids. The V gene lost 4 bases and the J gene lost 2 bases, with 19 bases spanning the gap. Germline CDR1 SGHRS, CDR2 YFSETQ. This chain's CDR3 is CASSPRWQQITYEQYF. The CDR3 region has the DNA TGCGCCAGCAGCCCCCGGTGGCAGCAGATCACCTACGAGCAGTACTTC. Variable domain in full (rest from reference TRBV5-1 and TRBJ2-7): KAGVTQTPRYLIKTRGQQVTLSCSPISGHRSVSWYQQTPGQGLQFLFEYFSETQRNKGNFPGRFSGRQFSNSRSEMNVSTLELGDSALYLCASSPRWQQITYEQYFGPGTRLTVT.

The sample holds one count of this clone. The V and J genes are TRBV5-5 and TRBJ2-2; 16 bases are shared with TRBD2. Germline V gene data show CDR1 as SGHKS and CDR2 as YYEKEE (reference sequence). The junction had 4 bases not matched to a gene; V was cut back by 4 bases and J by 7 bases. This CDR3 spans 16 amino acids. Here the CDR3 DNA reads TGTGCCAGCAGCGGGACTAGCGGGGGGGCCGGCGGGGAGCTGTTTTTT. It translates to CASSGTSGGAGGELFF.

This CDR3 reads CSASAGEIYEQYF. The CDR3 bases are TGCAGTGCTAGTGCGGGAGAGATCTACGAGCAGTACTTC. The chain links TRBV20-1 to TRBJ2-7; 7 bases are shared with TRBD2. The junction had 5 bases not matched to a gene; V was cut back by 3 bases and J by 3 bases. The CDR3 loop spans 13 amino acids. The germline gives CDR1 DFQATT, CDR2 SNEGSKA (reference sequence).

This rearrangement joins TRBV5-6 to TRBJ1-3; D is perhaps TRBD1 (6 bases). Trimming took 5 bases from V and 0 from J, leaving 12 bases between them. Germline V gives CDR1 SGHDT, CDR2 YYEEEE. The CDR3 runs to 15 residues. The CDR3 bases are TGTGCCAGCAGTTCAGGACAGTACTCTGGAAACACCATATATTTT. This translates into CASSSGQYSGNTIYF.

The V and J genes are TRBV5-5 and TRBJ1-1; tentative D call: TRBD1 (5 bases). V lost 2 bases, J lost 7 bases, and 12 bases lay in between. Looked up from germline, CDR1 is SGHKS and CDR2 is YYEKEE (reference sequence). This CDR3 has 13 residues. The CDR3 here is CASSFVDSFEAFF. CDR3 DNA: TGTGCCAGCAGCTTCGTCGACAGTTTTGAAGCTTTCTTT.

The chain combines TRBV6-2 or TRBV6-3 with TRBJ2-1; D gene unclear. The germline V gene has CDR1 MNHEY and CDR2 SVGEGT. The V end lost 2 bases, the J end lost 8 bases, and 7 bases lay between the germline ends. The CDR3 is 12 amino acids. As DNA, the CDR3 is TGTGCCAGCAGTTACCCGTCTGATGAGCAGTTCTTC. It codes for CASSYPSDEQFF.

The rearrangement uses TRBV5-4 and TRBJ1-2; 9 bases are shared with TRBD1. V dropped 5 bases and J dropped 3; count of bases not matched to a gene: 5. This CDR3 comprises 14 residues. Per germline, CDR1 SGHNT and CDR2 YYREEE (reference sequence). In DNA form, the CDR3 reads TGTGCCAGCAGTTCTCGGACAGGGGACTATGGCTACACCTTC. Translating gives CASSSRTGDYGYTF.

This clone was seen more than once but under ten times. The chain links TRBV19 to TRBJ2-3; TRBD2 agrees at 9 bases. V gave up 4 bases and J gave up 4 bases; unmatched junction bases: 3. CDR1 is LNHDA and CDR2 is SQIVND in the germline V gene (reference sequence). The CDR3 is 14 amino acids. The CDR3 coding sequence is TGTGCCAGTAGTACTAGCGGGATACCAGATACGCAGTATTTT. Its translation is CASSTSGIPDTQYF.

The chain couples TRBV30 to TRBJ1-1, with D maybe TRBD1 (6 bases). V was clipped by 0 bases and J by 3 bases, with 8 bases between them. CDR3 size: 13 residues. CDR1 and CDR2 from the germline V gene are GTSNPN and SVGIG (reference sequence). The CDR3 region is CAWSVNRDTEAFF. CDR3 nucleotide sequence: TGTGCCTGGAGTGTGAACAGGGACACTGAAGCTTTCTTT.

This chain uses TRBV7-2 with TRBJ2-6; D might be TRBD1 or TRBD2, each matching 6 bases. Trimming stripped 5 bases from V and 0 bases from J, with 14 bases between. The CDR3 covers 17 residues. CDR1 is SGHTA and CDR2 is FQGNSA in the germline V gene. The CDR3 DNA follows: TGTGCCAGCAGCCTGAGGGGGGCTACCTCTGGGGCCAACGTCCTGACTTTC. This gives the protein CASSLRGATSGANVLTF.